This TCR beta chain was profiled in a study of shared clonotypes between healthy human individuals. Naive CD45RA+ and memory CD45RA-negative subsets were split from CD4+ cells. Germline V CDR1 and CDR2: MNHEY, SVGAGI. Trimming took off 6 bases at V and 6 bases at J, with 11 bases between the two ends. This CDR3 region has 12 residues. The input for sorted-subset replicate PCRs was approximately 200 ng DNA, about 30,000 T cell genomes. Assay used: immunoSEQ multiplex PCR; TCRdb lists only in-frame clones, some missing. The sample gives approximately 2.5 million clones, around 90% of which show up once; under 0.15% is in the top ten.

The rearrangement links TRBV6-5 to TRBJ1-2; the D gene is possibly TRBD1 (5 bases). The TCR sequence derives from a man aged 18 to 29 in good health. The sample taken for sequencing was naive CD4+ T cells sorted from blood. The subset is: CD45RA+ positively selected. CDR3 residues: CASSRGGNGYTF. The CDR3 nucleotides are TGTGCCAGCAGCCGGGGCGGTAATGGCTACACCTTC.